This T cell receptor beta chain appears in the sequencing data of a study of regulatory T cells in long-lasting Graves disease. Study-wide results and limits: TRBV28 was favored in persistent disease, as were TRBJ1-2 and TRBJ2-5.

For TCR beta, libraries came from iRepertoire HTBI primers and Arm-PCR of CDR3 regions. TCRdb redid the calling of the multiplex PCR reads with MiXCR, one entry per CDR3 protein. This table holds 400,000 or so distinct CDR3 sequences, 20% found once. This clonotype has at least ten counts. Its antigen is unknown. Trimming took 2 bases from V and 3 from J, leaving 8 bases between them. The CDR3 loop spans 13 amino acids. In germline, CDR1 is MNHEY, CDR2 SMNVEV (reference sequence). This sample's time point: persistent/refractory GD, antithyroid drugs over 5 years with positive TRAb. Scientists built the TCR library using RNA that was extracted from PBMCs.

The sample here was peripheral blood mononuclear cells (PBMCs), taken when the disease was refractory, from a patient treated with antithyroid drugs. This TCR derives from a female donor with Graves disease. The chain couples TRBV27 to TRBJ2-7; D ambiguous. CDR3 sequence: CASSLGLFYEQYF. In DNA, the CDR3 is TGTGCCAGCAGTTTAGGTCTATTCTACGAGCAGTACTTC.